This TCR beta chain is drawn from a study of regulatory T cells in long-lasting Graves disease. The study's findings and limits: Those with persistent disease had in common more public clonotypes (about 2,500) than new patients (966). TRBV28, TRBJ1-2 and TRBJ2-5 were segments that persistent disease favored.

CDR3-region Arm-PCR and iRepertoire HTBI primers produced the TCR beta libraries. TCRdb re-derived calls from the multiplex PCR reads in MiXCR, one entry per CDR3 protein. The sample has 400,000 to 550,000 distinct CDR3 sequences; around 15% are singletons. From germline, CDR1 is DFQATT and CDR2 SNEGSKA (reference sequence). CDR3 length equals 14 residues. V lost 5 bases, J lost 1 base, and 14 bases lay in between. This clonotype occurred many times. Its cognate antigen is unknown. Time point here: newly diagnosed GD, antithyroid drugs for less than 3 months. The TCR library was prepared using RNA isolated from PBMCs. The same sample was also studied in work on T cells in Graves' hyperthyroidism and ophthalmopathy. That source notes: A model of 13 V-J pairs discriminated ophthalmopathy from stable hyperthyroidism. Ophthalmopathy, as predicted by the model, came a median 6.5 months after the prediction.

Sequencing was performed on peripheral blood mononuclear cells (PBMCs), taken at new diagnosis, from a patient treated with antithyroid drugs. V usage is TRBV20-1 and J usage is TRBJ1-1; D is perhaps TRBD1 (5 bases). The source is a young woman with Graves disease. In nucleotides, the CDR3 is TGCAGTGCTCAATTTAGACAGACGAACACTGAAGCTTTCTTT. Translating gives CSAQFRQTNTEAFF.